These 2 T cell receptor beta chains were all obtained from the same sample, sequenced in a study of T cell responses to AZD1222 COVID-19 vaccine. The table came from immunoSEQ multiplex PCR; TCRdb's copy has only in-frame clones and leaves some out. This table has some 40,000 clones, 80% appearing once. This specimen consisted of peripheral blood, obtained on day 0 of AZD1222 vaccination. These receptors all stem from an adult in good health.

The chain uses TRBV29-1 and TRBJ1-4; a possible D gene is TRBD1 (6 bases). Germline V lookup: CDR1 SQVTM, CDR2 ANQGSEA. Trimming took off 7 bases at V and 6 bases at J, with 18 bases between the two ends. The CDR3 has 14 amino acids. The CDR3: CSARTDHRDEKLFF. In nucleotides, the CDR3 is TGCAGCGCTCGGACGGATCACAGGGATGAAAAACTGTTTTTT.

The chain uses TRBV28 and TRBJ2-7; 10 bases align to TRBD1. V shed 5 bases and J 3 bases; nucleotides not matched to a gene: 7. The CDR3 contains 15 residues. Germline CDR1 MDHEN, CDR2 SYDVKM. CDR3 in DNA: TGTGCCAGCAGTGCCCCGGGACAGGGGAACTACGAGCAGTACTTC. This gives the protein CASSAPGQGNYEQYF.